What follows are 16 T cell receptor beta chains derived from one specimen sequenced in a study of T-cell reconstitution after alpha-beta-depleted transplantation in children. A TCRbeta library incorporating unique molecular identifiers was prepared. TCRdb fed the PCR reads into MiXCR, producing one record per CDR3 protein. Of approximately 290,000 distinct CDR3 sequences in the sample, under 14% were seen once. The sequenced sample was peripheral blood, obtained 180 days after TCRalphabeta/CD19-depleted stem cell transplant. These TCRs come from a male patient between 2 and 10 years old who had a stem cell transplant for chronic granulomatous disease, so the T cells may come from the graft donor.

This clonotype was observed at least ten times. J is TRBJ2-1 and V is TRBV7-2, with 10 bases that match TRBD2. Trimming took 5 bases from V and 7 from J; bases not matched to a gene: 8. Germline V gene lookup returns CDR1 SGHTA and CDR2 FQGNSA. This CDR3 spans 15 amino acids. For the CDR3, the DNA is TGTGCCAGCAGCCGGACTAGCGGAGAGTGGAATGAGCAGTTCTTC. This gives the protein CASSRTSGEWNEQFF.

Many counts were recorded for this clonotype. V usage is TRBV7-3 and J usage is TRBJ2-2; 15 nucleotides agree with TRBD2. The CDR3 loop spans 19 amino acids. Germline V CDR1 and CDR2: SGHTA, FQGTGA. The ends lost 1 base at V and 5 bases at J; junction bases unmatched: 8. DNA for the CDR3: TGTGCCAGCAGCTTAAGTCCCCGGACTAGCGGGAGGGGGACCGGGGAGCTGTTTTTT. It yields the protein CASSLSPRTSGRGTGELFF.

The table lists this clonotype with many counts. The V and J genes are TRBV7-9 and TRBJ1-1; no definite D call. The germline CDR1 and CDR2 sequences are SEHNR and FQNEAQ (reference sequence). The CDR3 runs 15 residues. Trimming pared 5 bases from V and 0 bases from J, leaving 13 bases between. CDR3 sequence reads: CASSPVVGLNTEAFF. The CDR3 region has the DNA TGTGCCAGCAGCCCGGTGGTGGGCTTGAACACTGAAGCTTTCTTT.

This clonotype was found many times. The V call is TRBV11-2, the J call TRBJ2-6; D unresolved. With 3 bases removed from V and 0 bases from J, the gap between germline ends came to 9 bases. This CDR3 comprises 16 residues. Germline V lookup: CDR1 SGHAT, CDR2 FQNNGV. The CDR3: CASSFGPNSGANVLTF. The CDR3 DNA is TGTGCCAGCAGCTTTGGACCCAACTCTGGGGCCAACGTCCTGACTTTC.

In its sample, this clonotype was seen many times. This sequence joins TRBV25-1 and TRBJ1-1; TRBD1 matches 8 bases. The CDR3 is made up of 13 amino acids. Trimming removed 5 bases from V and 5 bases from J; junction bases left unmatched: 4. Germline V gene sequence: CDR1 MGHDK, CDR2 SYGVNS. CDR3 sequence (DNA): TGTGCCAGCAGTTTACAGGGGGTAACTGAAGCTTTCTTT. Its translation is CASSLQGVTEAFF.

Many counts were recorded for this clonotype. The CDR3 protein is CASSGQGAAGANVLTF. The CDR3 DNA sequence: TGTGCCAGCAGCGGACAGGGGGCAGCAGGGGCCAACGTCCTGACTTTC. V is TRBV12-3 or TRBV12-4 and J is TRBJ2-6, with 11 bases lining up with TRBD1. CDR3 length: 16 amino acids. V lost 6 bases, J lost 4 bases, and 5 bases stayed unmatched.

There are many counts of this clonotype. The chain employs TRBV20-1 and TRBJ1-5, with 8 bases fitting TRBD1. CDR1 is DFQATT and CDR2 is SNEGSKA in the germline V gene (reference sequence). There are 15 residues in the CDR3. Losses at the gene ends were 1 base for V and 6 bases for J; bases not matched to a gene: 8. CDR3 region: CSARASGGASQPQHF. CDR3 sequence (DNA): TGCAGTGCTAGAGCCTCAGGGGGCGCATCTCAGCCCCAGCATTTT.

A word on this clonotype: It may be a read error: a sequence one base away is much more abundant. The gene calls are TRBV7-3 and TRBJ2-5; 8 bases fit TRBD1. This CDR3 is 13 amino acids long. Germline CDR1 and CDR2: SGHTA and FQGTGA. In nucleotides, the CDR3 is TGTGCCAGCAGCCGAACAGGGGGAGAGACCCAGTGCTTC. This translates into CASSRTGGETQCF.

This clonotype came up many times. The CDR3 reads CATSAGLRGQETQYF. In DNA, the CDR3 is TGTGCCACCAGTGCAGGGTTAAGGGGACAAGAGACCCAGTACTTC. The chain has TRBV24-1 and TRBJ2-5; D is perhaps TRBD1 (5 bases). The CDR3 has 15 residues. In germline, CDR1 is KGHDR, CDR2 SFDVKD. V was shortened by 5 bases and J by 2 bases, with 14 bases between the two germline ends.

This clonotype was counted many times. V and J are TRBV11-3 and TRBJ2-3, with D perhaps matching TRBD2 (5 bases). Germline CDR1 reads SGHNT; CDR2 reads YENEEA. The germline V and J ends were trimmed by 4 bases and 1 base, with 9 bases remaining between them. The CDR3 is made up of 14 amino acids. CDR3: CASSSQEGTDTQYF. CDR3 in DNA: TGTGCCAGCAGCTCGCAGGAGGGCACAGATACGCAGTATTTT.

This sequence joins TRBV9 and TRBJ2-1; D is unclear. Germline assignment: CDR1 SGDLS and CDR2 YYNGEE. With 7 bases removed from V and 6 bases from J, the gap between germline ends came to 5 bases. The CDR3 length is 10 residues. CDR3 sequence (DNA): TGTGCCAGCTGCGGCAATGAGCAGTTCTTC. Protein sequence: CASCGNEQFF.

At least ten counts were recorded for this clonotype. The CDR3 is CASSAEQGSGNTIYF. The CDR3 DNA sequence: TGTGCCAGCAGTGCAGAACAGGGTTCTGGAAACACCATATATTTT. The chain recombines TRBV25-1 with TRBJ1-3; a weak D match, TRBD1 (6 bases). CDR3 length: 15 residues. The germline CDR1 and CDR2 sequences are MGHDK and SYGVNS. V was trimmed by 4 bases and J by 1 base, leaving 11 bases between them.

This clonotype has at least ten counts. The rearrangement links TRBV12-3 or TRBV12-4 to TRBJ2-3, with 8 positions matching TRBD1. Trimming cost V 10 bases and J 4 bases; bases outside gene matches: 4. The CDR3 is 12 amino acids. The CDR3 nucleotides read TGTGCCACCGGACAGGGCCCAGATACGCAGTATTTT. Residues: CATGQGPDTQYF.

The CDR3 DNA sequence: TGTGCCTGGAGGGACTCCGGGACACTGGATAATCAGCCCCAGCATTTT. Translated, it gives CAWRDSGTLDNQPQHF. The rearrangement links TRBV30 to TRBJ1-5; a possible D gene is TRBD1 (6 bases). Trimming left V 3 bases short and J 4 bases short, with 19 bases between. Germline V gene data show CDR1 as GTSNPN and CDR2 as SVGIG (reference sequence). This CDR3 spans 16 amino acids.

This clonotype was picked up many times. The rearrangement links TRBV9 to TRBJ2-1, with D unresolved. CDR3 length equals 14 residues. The germline gives CDR1 SGDLS, CDR2 YYNGEE. V was cut by 0 bases and J by 6 bases, with 10 bases left in between. The CDR3 spells CASSVVSAGNEQFF. CDR3 coding DNA: TGTGCCAGCAGCGTAGTTTCAGCCGGCAATGAGCAGTTCTTC.

This clonotype occurred many times. J is TRBJ1-2 and V is TRBV20-1; TRBD1 might be the D (6 bases). Germline V gene data show CDR1 as DFQATT and CDR2 as SNEGSKA (reference sequence). The V gene lost 3 bases and the J gene lost 2 bases, with 10 bases spanning the gap. The CDR3 covers 13 residues. The CDR3 spells CSAREGGNYGYTF. CDR3 nucleotide sequence: TGCAGTGCTAGGGAAGGGGGGAACTATGGCTACACCTTC.